The rows below give T cell receptor beta chains drawn from one sample of a study of beta chain features in type 1 diabetes. The method was immunoSEQ multiplex PCR; TCRdb's version includes in-frame clones alone and lacks a portion of them. This repertoire shows 200,000 to 250,000 clones, about a tenth found once; its top ten account for less than 1.5%. Sequences were obtained from central memory CD4+ T cells from blood. The receptors originated from a man between 18 and 29 years old in good health. The CDR3 runs from the conserved cysteine through the conserved F or W. The order of the fields is V gene, J gene, D gene, clone size, CDR3 protein, CDR3 DNA. D genes are given only for firm matches. Clone size is shown for a subset of rows, as once, few, many or a class of expanded clone.

>TRBV4-2|TRBJ2-2|TRBD1|few
CASSQGQGWDAGELFF
TGTGCCAGCAGCCAAGGACAGGGATGGGATGCCGGGGAGCTGTTTTTT
>TRBV6-1|TRBJ2-5|TRBD1|few
CASSEPGGSQETQYF
TGTGCCAGCAGTGAGCCAGGGGGCTCCCAAGAGACCCAGTACTTC
>TRBV6-5|TRBJ2-5|-|-
CASSYQPQETQYF
TGTGCCAGCAGTTACCAGCCCCAAGAGACCCAGTACTTC
>TRBV30|TRBJ2-5|TRBD1|many
CAWSARTGAPQETQYF
TGTGCCTGGAGTGCCCGGACAGGGGCCCCTCAAGAGACCCAGTACTTC
>TRBV30|TRBJ2-1|TRBD2|few
CAWSVILAGDINEQFF
TGTGCCTGGAGTGTCATCCTAGCGGGAGATATCAATGAGCAGTTCTTC
>TRBV2|TRBJ2-7|-|-
CASSLDVYEQYF
TGTGCCAGCAGTCTTGACGTCTACGAGCAGTACTTC
>TRBV5-4|TRBJ2-7|TRBD2|-
CASSLGPSGRAALYEQYF
TGTGCCAGCAGCTTGGGTCCTAGCGGGAGGGCGGCCCTCTACGAGCAGTACTTC
>TRBV29-1|TRBJ2-7|-|-
CSAHTGGASYEQYF
TGCAGCGCTCATACAGGGGGGGCCTCCTACGAGCAGTACTTC
>TRBV29-1|TRBJ2-2|TRBD2|-
CSVGGTSGRAGGELFF
TGCAGCGTTGGAGGGACTAGCGGGAGGGCTGGCGGGGAGCTGTTTTTT
>TRBV7-2|TRBJ2-5|-|many
CASSLAGKETQYF
TGTGCCAGCAGCTTAGCAGGAAAAGAGACCCAGTACTTC
>TRBV7-2|TRBJ1-1|-|-
CASSAGRATEAFF
TGTGCCAGCAGCGCCGGACGGGCCACTGAAGCTTTCTTT
>TRBV7-2|TRBJ2-2|-|-
CASSPVGRTGELFF
TGTGCCAGCAGCCCAGTGGGCCGCACCGGGGAGCTGTTTTTT
>TRBV23-1|TRBJ2-7|TRBD2|-
CASETSGGYEQYF
TGCGCCAGCGAGACTAGCGGGGGCTACGAGCAGTACTTC
>TRBV29-1|TRBJ2-7|TRBD1|-
CSVEGDSPYEQYF
TGCAGCGTTGAAGGGGACAGCCCCTACGAGCAGTACTTC
>TRBV6-1|TRBJ2-3|TRBD2|few
CASSGGTSGRVTQYF
TGTGCCAGCAGTGGGGGGACTAGCGGGAGAGTTACGCAGTATTTT
>TRBV4-3|TRBJ2-7|-|-
CASSLDSRSYEQYF
TGCGCCAGCAGCCTCGACTCCCGAAGCTACGAGCAGTACTTC
>TRBV7-2|TRBJ2-3|TRBD2|few
CASSLRAGGPTDTQYF
TGTGCCAGCAGCTTAAGGGCGGGAGGGCCCACAGATACGCAGTATTTT
>TRBV7-8|TRBJ2-7|TRBD2|-
CASSPVREGLYEQYF
TGTGCCAGCAGCCCAGTTCGGGAGGGCCTATACGAGCAGTACTTC
>TRBV30|TRBJ2-3|-|few
CAWSRGGGTDTQYF
TGTGCCTGGAGCCGTGGAGGCGGGACGGATACGCAGTATTTT
>TRBV9|TRBJ2-6|TRBD1|-
CASSPTTGAGANVLTF
TGTGCCAGCAGCCCAACGACAGGGGCTGGGGCCAACGTCCTGACTTTC
>TRBV5-1|TRBJ2-5|-|-
CASSLGLDFQETQYF
TGCGCCAGCAGCTTAGGGCTTGACTTCCAAGAGACCCAGTACTTC
>TRBV18|TRBJ1-5|-|few
CASSPDRGAGQPQHF
TGTGCCAGCTCACCAGATAGGGGGGCTGGTCAGCCCCAGCATTTT
>TRBV6-6|TRBJ2-7|TRBD1|few
CASSYRDRGFGEQYF
TGTGCCAGCAGTTACCGGGACAGGGGTTTTGGCGAGCAGTACTTC
>TRBV9|TRBJ2-1|-|few
CASSLGGTYNEQFF
TGTGCCAGCAGCTTGGGTGGGACCTACAATGAGCAGTTCTTC
>TRBV30|TRBJ2-7|-|few
CAWTTGTDASYEQYF
TGTGCCTGGACTACCGGGACGGATGCTTCCTACGAGCAGTACTTC
>TRBV2|TRBJ2-7|TRBD2|few
CASSPTSGRYYEQYF
TGTGCCAGCAGTCCGACTAGCGGGAGATACTACGAGCAGTACTTC
>TRBV5-1|TRBJ2-3|-|-
CASSLISFTDTQYF
TGCGCCAGCAGCTTGATCTCTTTCACAGATACGCAGTATTTT
>TRBV10-3|TRBJ2-7|-|-
CAIGNFQEQYF
TGTGCCATCGGGAACTTCCAAGAGCAGTACTTC
>TRBV25-1|TRBJ2-1|TRBD1|-
CASSGDRGWYNEQFF
TGTGCCAGCAGTGGGGACAGGGGTTGGTACAATGAGCAGTTCTTC
>TRBV9|TRBJ1-1|TRBD1|few
CASSPRQGMNTEAFF
TGTGCCAGCAGCCCCCGACAGGGGATGAACACTGAAGCTTTCTTT
>TRBV5-6|TRBJ2-3|TRBD2|-
CASSLGVAGADTQYF
TGTGCCAGCAGCTTGGGCGTAGCGGGAGCAGATACGCAGTATTTT
>TRBV19|TRBJ2-1|TRBD2|-
CATRRSGTGYNEQFF
TGTGCCACCCGGCGGAGCGGGACTGGATACAATGAGCAGTTCTTC
>TRBV28|TRBJ1-4|-|few
CASSGEKLFF
TGTGCCAGCAGCGGGGAAAAACTGTTTTTT
>TRBV29-1|TRBJ1-2|-|many
CSVDTDGYTF
TGCAGCGTTGATACCGATGGCTACACCTTC
>TRBV29-1|TRBJ1-4|-|-
CSVEDWSGKLFF
TGCAGCGTTGAAGATTGGTCGGGAAAACTGTTTTTT
>TRBV28|TRBJ1-3|-|-
CASRSGTSGNTIYF
TGTGCCAGCAGATCCGGGACAAGTGGAAACACCATATATTTT
>TRBV2|TRBJ2-5|TRBD1|-
CASNYRTGGTQYF
TGTGCCAGCAACTACAGGACAGGAGGGACCCAGTACTTC
>TRBV5-1|TRBJ2-7|-|-
CASSFQGYEQYF
TGCGCCAGCAGCTTTCAGGGCTACGAGCAGTACTTC
>TRBV9|TRBJ2-7|TRBD2|few
CASSRGTRSYEQYF
TGTGCCAGCTCGAGGGGGACTAGGTCCTACGAGCAGTACTTC
>TRBV10-3|TRBJ2-5|-|many
CAISELGPQETQYF
TGTGCCATCAGTGAGCTGGGGCCTCAAGAGACCCAGTACTTC
>TRBV11-2|TRBJ1-1|-|-
CASSLQANTEAFF
TGTGCCAGCAGTCTTCAGGCGAACACTGAAGCTTTCTTT
>TRBV7-2|TRBJ2-7|-|few
CASSPDSMSYEQYF
TGTGCCAGCAGCCCGGACTCCATGAGCTACGAGCAGTACTTC
>TRBV9|TRBJ2-7|TRBD2|once
CASSVASGRSYEQYF
TGTGCCAGCAGCGTAGCTAGCGGGAGGTCGTACGAGCAGTACTTC
>TRBV29-1|TRBJ2-2|TRBD1|-
CSVQTGGNTGELFF
TGCAGCGTCCAGACAGGGGGGAACACCGGGGAGCTGTTTTTT
>TRBV19|TRBJ2-3|TRBD2|-
CASSITPRLAASTDTQYF
TGTGCCAGTAGTATAACCCCCAGACTAGCGGCTAGCACAGATACGCAGTATTTT
>TRBV28|TRBJ2-3|TRBD2|-
CASSLAGSTTDTQYF
TGTGCCAGCAGCCTAGCGGGATCCACCACAGATACGCAGTATTTT
>TRBV27|TRBJ2-2|TRBD2|-
CASSPRGSGTTGELFF
TGTGCCAGCAGTCCCCGCGGTAGCGGGACCACCGGGGAGCTGTTTTTT
>TRBV4-1|TRBJ1-5|-|few
CASSQDGWSQPQHF
TGCGCCAGCAGCCAAGATGGTTGGAGTCAGCCCCAGCATTTT
>TRBV7-2|TRBJ2-4|-|few
CASSLPVGGGNIQYF
TGTGCCAGCAGCCTCCCTGTGGGAGGGGGTAACATTCAGTACTTC
>TRBV5-1|TRBJ2-1|-|-
CASSLNLIYNEQFF
TGCGCCAGCAGCTTGAATCTAATATACAATGAGCAGTTCTTC
>TRBV30|TRBJ2-7|TRBD2|-
CAWRAGTTIYEQYF
TGTGCCTGGAGGGCCGGGACTACCATCTACGAGCAGTACTTC
>TRBV25-1|TRBJ1-2|TRBD1|-
CASSKTGGYGYTF
TGTGCCAGCAGTAAAACAGGGGGCTATGGCTACACCTTC